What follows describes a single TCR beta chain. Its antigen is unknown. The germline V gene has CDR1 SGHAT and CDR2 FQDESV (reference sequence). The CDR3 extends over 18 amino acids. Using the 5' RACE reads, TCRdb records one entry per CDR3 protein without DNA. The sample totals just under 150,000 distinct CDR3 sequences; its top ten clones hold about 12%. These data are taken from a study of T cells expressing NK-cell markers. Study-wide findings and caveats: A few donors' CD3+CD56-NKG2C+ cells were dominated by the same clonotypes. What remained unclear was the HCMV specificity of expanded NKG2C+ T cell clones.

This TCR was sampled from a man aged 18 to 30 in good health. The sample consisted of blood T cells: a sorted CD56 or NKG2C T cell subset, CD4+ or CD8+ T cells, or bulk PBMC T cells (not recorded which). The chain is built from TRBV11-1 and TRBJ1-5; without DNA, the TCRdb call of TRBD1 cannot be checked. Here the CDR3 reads CASSLSPGQGTPSLAQHF.